Shown below are 2 T cell receptor beta chains from a single sample sequenced in a study of identical twins. TCRdb re-called the 5' RACE reads through MiXCR, storing one row per CDR3 protein. The sample has some 440,000 distinct CDR3 sequences; 20% to 30% are singletons. The same sample was also studied in work on T cells expressing NK-cell markers.

Sequencing was done on a sample of CD4+ T cells sorted from blood. These receptors were obtained from a woman in her late teens or twenties in good health.

This chain joins TRBV20-1 and TRBJ1-5, with unresolved D. V was trimmed by 5 bases and J by 1 base, leaving 21 bases between them. Germline V gives CDR1 DFQATT, CDR2 SNEGSKA (reference sequence). This CDR3 contains 17 residues. CDR3 DNA sequence: TGCAGTGCTGCACGTGGGCCGATACATTGGAGCAATCAGCCCCAGCATTTT. Amino acids: CSAARGPIHWSNQPQHF.

This clonotype was seen only a few times. The rearrangement uses TRBV9 and TRBJ2-1, with D unclear. V shed 3 bases and J shed 0 bases, with 16 bases lying between them. The CDR3 totals 17 residues. Per the germline V gene, CDR1 is SGDLS and CDR2 is YYNGEE. CDR3 nucleotides: TGTGCCAGCAGCGAGCGAACAGACGCAAGCTCCTACAATGAGCAGTTCTTC. Protein product: CASSERTDASSYNEQFF.